What follows are 4 T cell receptor beta chains derived from one specimen sequenced in a study of T cells after yellow fever vaccination. A single record per CDR3 protein comes from TCRdb applying MiXCR to the 5' RACE reads. This table has about 96,000 distinct CDR3 sequences, 8.9% appearing once. The sequencing used CD8+ T cells not binding an NS4B(214-222) dextramer, sorted from PBMCs, collected approximately 15 days after the first yellow fever vaccination. The receptors were gathered from a man in his late teens or twenties who received the YFV17D yellow fever vaccine.

In this sample, this clonotype turned up a few times. The chain recombines TRBV6-5 with TRBJ1-1; TRBD1 matches at 7 bases. The CDR3 loop spans 13 amino acids. Trimming at V came to 0 bases and at J to 6 bases, leaving 1 base not matched to a gene. Germline V gene lookup returns CDR1 MNHEY and CDR2 SVGAGI. The CDR3 DNA sequence: TGTGCCAGCAGTTACTCGCAGGGGGCTGAAGCTTTCTTT. Its translation: CASSYSQGAEAFF.

In the case of this clonotype: Germline and junction disagree at one end, which may indicate a read error. The V call is TRBV7-7, the J call TRBJ2-5; maybe TRBD2 (6 bases). CDR1 SSHAT and CDR2 FNYEAQ come from the germline V gene (reference sequence). The CDR3 is 15 residues long. The chain's CDR3 is CASSFRRGGEETQYF. CDR3 sequence (DNA): TGTGCTAGCAGCTTCCGGCGGGGAGGCGAAGAGACCCAGTACTTC.

The CDR3 DNA is TGTGCCAGCAGTGTCAAGCCTATCAAAACCTACGAGCAGTACGTC. It encodes CASSVKPIKTYEQYV. This chain joins TRBV6-4 and TRBJ2-7, with unresolved D. This CDR3 region has 15 residues. V was trimmed by 4 bases and J by 2 bases, leaving 15 bases between them. Germline CDR1 MRHNA, CDR2 SNTAGT.

This clonotype has just a few counts. V gene TRBV5-1 combines with J gene TRBJ2-7; D may be TRBD1 (6 bases). Germline values: CDR1 SGHRS, CDR2 YFSETQ. This CDR3 region has 14 residues. V was pared by 4 bases and J by 5 bases, with 16 bases between. The CDR3 region is CASSPGQGRDEQYV. The CDR3 nucleotides are TGCGCCAGCAGCCCGGGGCAGGGGCGAGACGAGCAGTACGTC.